The 17 T cell receptor beta chains presented below share a single source sample, sequenced in a study of cytotoxic CD8 clonotypes in ibrutinib-treated CLL. The assay was immunoSEQ multiplex PCR, and TCRdb's table has in-frame clones only and misses some. The profile shows about 56,000 clones, 56% of them singletons. Sequenced material: PBMCs, taken after 24 months of ibrutinib treatment. Receptor source: a human donor with chronic lymphocytic leukemia.

This chain connects TRBV6-1 to TRBJ2-7; TRBD1 matches 7 bases. Germline loops: CDR1 MNHNS, CDR2 SASEGT. J gave up 2 bases and V 8 bases, and 12 bases lay outside the gene matches. CDR3 length: 15 amino acids. Here the CDR3 reads CASSDRVISPYEQYF. DNA of the CDR3: TGTGCCAGCTCTGACAGGGTGATCTCCCCCTACGAGCAGTACTTC.

J is TRBJ1-2 and V is TRBV29-1; a possible D gene is TRBD1 (5 bases). The germline CDR1 and CDR2 sequences are SQVTM and ANQGSEA. The V end lost 6 bases, the J end lost 6 bases, and 14 bases lay between the germline ends. The CDR3 spans 12 residues. CDR3 protein: CSVPGLMDGYTF. The CDR3 DNA follows: TGCAGCGTCCCGGGACTAATGGATGGCTACACCTTC. Variable domain in full (rest from reference TRBV29-1 and TRBJ1-2): SAVISQKPSRDICQRGTSLTIQCQVDSQVTMMFWYRQQPGQSLTLIATANQGSEATYESGFVIDKFPISRPNLTFSTLTVSNMSPEDSSIYLCSVPGLMDGYTFGSGTRLTVV.

V is TRBV9 and J is TRBJ2-1, with 7 bases that match TRBD2. Germline V gene data show CDR1 as SGDLS and CDR2 as YYNGEE. V lost 3 bases and J lost 4; bases outside the gene matches: 10. The CDR3 is made up of 16 amino acids. The CDR3 sequence: CASSGLGASGYNEQFF. The CDR3, as DNA: TGTGCCAGCAGCGGGCTTGGGGCTAGCGGATACAATGAGCAGTTCTTC. The entire variable domain, with the rest obtained from reference TRBV9 and TRBJ2-1, is as follows: DSGVTQTPKHLITATGQRVTLRCSPRSGDLSVYWYQQSLDQGLQFLIQYYNGEERAKGNILERFSAQQFPDLHSELNLSSLELGDSALYFCASSGLGASGYNEQFFGPGTRLTVL.

This clone appeared a few times. The rearrangement uses TRBV11-2 and TRBJ1-2, with D uncertain. Germline-derived CDR1 and CDR2 are SGHAT and FQNNGV. The V end was cut by 3 bases, the J end by 5 bases, with 16 bases between. The CDR3 runs 15 residues. The CDR3 coding sequence is TGTGCCAGCAGCTTGAGCGGAGGTTCACCGTATGGCTACACCTTC. It specifies CASSLSGGSPYGYTF. Full variable domain (outside the CDR3, taken from reference TRBV11-2 and TRBJ1-2): EAGVAQSPRYKIIEKRQSVAFWCNPISGHATLYWYQQILGQGPKLLIQFQNNGVVDDSQLPKDRFSAERLKGVDSTLKIQPAKLEDSAVYLCASSLSGGSPYGYTFGSGTRLTVV.

J is TRBJ1-2 and V is TRBV7-2; 9 positions match TRBD1. V shed 5 bases and J 8 bases; nucleotides not matched to a gene: 9. This CDR3 spans 14 amino acids. CDR1 is SGHTA and CDR2 is FQGNSA in the germline V gene. The CDR3: CASSPRDRVLGYTF. The CDR3 DNA follows: TGTGCCAGCAGCCCCCGGGACAGGGTCCTAGGCTACACCTTC.

V and J are TRBV4-2 and TRBJ2-1, with TRBD1 matching 10 bases. The ends lost 6 bases at V and 3 bases at J; junction bases unmatched: 14. The CDR3 has 18 residues. The germline V gene has CDR1 LGHNA and CDR2 YNFKEQ. The CDR3 coding sequence is TGTGCCAGCAGTACCGGACAGGGGGGGAGGTGGGGCTACAATGAGCAGTTCTTC. Its translation: CASSTGQGGRWGYNEQFF.

The rearrangement uses TRBV7-8 and TRBJ2-7; 9 bases match TRBD2. The V segment lost 6 bases and the J segment 3 bases; nucleotides outside the gene matches: 6. The CDR3 consists of 14 residues. The germline V gene encodes CDR1 SGHVS and CDR2 FQNEAQ. DNA for the CDR3: TGTGCCAGCAGTTATAGCGGGAGTAACTACGAGCAGTACTTC. Its protein is CASSYSGSNYEQYF.

This clone was counted only a few times. For the CDR3, the DNA is TGTGCCTGTAGTAAACTTCGGGACCAGGCGGGCGAGCAGTACTTC. Translated: CACSKLRDQAGEQYF. The chain recombines TRBV30 with TRBJ2-7, with D perhaps matching TRBD1 or TRBD2 (5 bases each). CDR1 GTSNPN and CDR2 SVGIG come from the germline V gene (reference sequence). V was shortened by 6 bases and J by 6 bases, with 24 bases between the two germline ends. CDR3 length equals 15 residues.

The V and J genes are TRBV6-6 and TRBJ2-1; D is perhaps TRBD2 (6 bases). The CDR3 totals 13 residues. Trimming removed 2 bases at V and 6 bases at J, with 8 bases between. Per the germline V gene, CDR1 is MNHNY and CDR2 is SVGAGI (reference sequence). The CDR3 DNA reads TGTGCCAGCAGTTACACTAGCTTCAATGAGCAGTTCTTC. It specifies CASSYTSFNEQFF.

This clone was counted a few times. The V and J genes are TRBV4-2 and TRBJ2-1, with D possibly being TRBD1 (7 bases). Trimming cost V 1 base and J 9 bases, with 13 bases left between them. Germline V gives CDR1 LGHNA, CDR2 YNFKEQ. This CDR3 is 14 amino acids long. CDR3 loop: CASSQVGGQIEQFF. The CDR3 region has the DNA TGTGCCAGCAGCCAAGTGGGGGGACAGATTGAGCAGTTCTTC.

This clone was recorded a few times. The V and J genes are TRBV28 and TRBJ1-5; D remains ambiguous. The CDR3 runs to 15 residues. V lost 4 bases and J 1 base, leaving 11 bases between the germline ends. The germline gives CDR1 MDHEN, CDR2 SYDVKM. The CDR3 region is CASSSTLSSNQPQHF. As DNA, the CDR3 is TGTGCCAGCAGTTCAACCCTGTCCAGCAATCAGCCCCAGCATTTT.

The chain is built from TRBV18 and TRBJ2-7, with TRBD1 matching over 7 bases. The CDR3 loop spans 12 amino acids. Trimming took 4 bases from V and 6 from J; bases not matched to a gene: 3. In germline, CDR1 is KGHSH, CDR2 LQKENI. CDR3 in DNA: TGTGCCAGCTCACTCCAGGGGGTCGAGCAGTACGTC. Translated: CASSLQGVEQYV.

V and J are TRBV30 and TRBJ2-1; D unresolved. Germline V lookup: CDR1 GTSNPN, CDR2 SVGIG (reference sequence). The V end lost 0 bases, the J end lost 7 bases, and 13 bases lay between the germline ends. The CDR3 runs 14 residues. The CDR3 DNA is TGTGCCTGGAGTGTTGTAGGGCTAAAAAATGAGCAGTTCTTC. As protein: CAWSVVGLKNEQFF.

This clone was seen at least ten times. The DNA for the CDR3 is TGCGCCAGCAGCTGGACAGCCCTCACAGATACGCAGTATTTT. Translation: CASSWTALTDTQYF. V gene TRBV5-1 combines with J gene TRBJ2-3; maybe TRBD1 (6 bases). Germline V gene data show CDR1 as SGHRS and CDR2 as YFSETQ. The length of the CDR3 is 14 residues. V shed 3 bases and J shed 2 bases, with 10 bases lying between them. Filled out from reference TRBV5-1 and TRBJ2-3, the complete variable domain reads KAGVTQTPRYLIKTRGQQVTLSCSPISGHRSVSWYQQTPGQGLQFLFEYFSETQRNKGNFPGRFSGRQFSNSRSEMNVSTLELGDSALYLCASSWTALTDTQYFGPGTRLTVL.

With respect to this clone: One end of the junction is discordant with germline, which a read error may explain. The chain combines TRBV6-1 with TRBJ2-7; D is undetermined. The V gene's germline CDR1 is MNHNS and CDR2 SASEGT. The CDR3 spans 15 residues. Here the CDR3 DNA reads TGTGCTAGCAACGAGAGAAGCGAGTACTCCTACGAGCAGTACTTC. Its translation is CASNERSEYSYEQYF.

The chain combines TRBV18 with TRBJ1-6; D is possibly TRBD1 (5 bases). Trimming pared 2 bases from V and 10 bases from J, leaving 18 bases between. The CDR3 has 16 residues. In germline, CDR1 is KGHSH, CDR2 LQKENI. CDR3 region: CASSPSGGQIASPLHF. The CDR3 DNA is TGTGCCAGCTCACCATCCGGGGGTCAAATTGCCTCACCCCTCCACTTT. Supplemented by reference TRBV18 and TRBJ1-6, the full variable domain reads NAGVMQNPRHLVRRRGQEARLRCSPMKGHSHVYWYRQLPEEGLKFMVYLQKENIIDESGMPKERFSAEFPKEGPSILRIQQVVRGDSAAYFCASSPSGGQIASPLHFGNGTRLTVT.

On this clone: Relative to the germline gene, one junction end is altered; a read error may explain this. V usage is TRBV7-2 and J usage is TRBJ2-3, with 9 bases aligning to TRBD2. The germline V gene has CDR1 SGHTA and CDR2 FQGNSA. CDR3 length: 14 amino acids. This chain's CDR3 is CASSLAGTTDTQYF. DNA for the CDR3: TGTGCCAGCAGCCTAGCGGGGACCACAGATACGCAGTATTTT.